This T cell receptor (beta chain) was captured in a study of blood T cell repertoires in COVID-19. In the study overall: The samples span acute and convalescent COVID-19 from the United States, Italy and Spain.

The data were produced by immunoSEQ multiplex PCR, yet TCRdb's version contains in-frame clones alone and is incomplete. The sample shows about 260,000 clones, around nine tenths of them seen only once. This CDR3 spans 14 amino acids. Germline CDR1 reads SGHKS; CDR2 reads YYEKEE (reference sequence). Trimming left V 6 bases short and J 2 bases short, with 14 bases between. The origin of this receptor is a man in his forties or fifties with active or convalescent COVID-19. V usage is TRBV5-5 and J usage is TRBJ1-2, with D possibly TRBD1 on 5 matching bases. Sequenced sample: peripheral blood. The CDR3 DNA reads TGTGCCAGCATCCCGGGGGGGTACAACTATGGCTACACCTTC. Translation: CASIPGGYNYGYTF.